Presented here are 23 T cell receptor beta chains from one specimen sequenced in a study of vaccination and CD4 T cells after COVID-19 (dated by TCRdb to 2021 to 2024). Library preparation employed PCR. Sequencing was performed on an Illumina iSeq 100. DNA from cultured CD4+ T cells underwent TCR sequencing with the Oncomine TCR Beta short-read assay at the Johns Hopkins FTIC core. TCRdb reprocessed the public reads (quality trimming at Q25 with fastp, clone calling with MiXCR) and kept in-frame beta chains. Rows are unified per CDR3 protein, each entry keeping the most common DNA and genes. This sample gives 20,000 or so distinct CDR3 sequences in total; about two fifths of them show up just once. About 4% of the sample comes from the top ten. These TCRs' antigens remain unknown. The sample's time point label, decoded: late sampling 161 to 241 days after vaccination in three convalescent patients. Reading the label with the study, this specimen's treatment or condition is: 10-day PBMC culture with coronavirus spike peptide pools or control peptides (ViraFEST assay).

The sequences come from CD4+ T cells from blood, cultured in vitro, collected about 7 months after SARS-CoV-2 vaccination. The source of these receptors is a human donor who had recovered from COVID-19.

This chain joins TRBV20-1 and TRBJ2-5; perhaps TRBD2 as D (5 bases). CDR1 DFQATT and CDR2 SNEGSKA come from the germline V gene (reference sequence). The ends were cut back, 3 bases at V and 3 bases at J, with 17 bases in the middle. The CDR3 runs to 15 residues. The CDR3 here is CSARLRVSAKETQYF. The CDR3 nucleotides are TGCAGTGCTAGGTTGAGGGTGTCGGCGAAAGAGACCCAGTACTTC.

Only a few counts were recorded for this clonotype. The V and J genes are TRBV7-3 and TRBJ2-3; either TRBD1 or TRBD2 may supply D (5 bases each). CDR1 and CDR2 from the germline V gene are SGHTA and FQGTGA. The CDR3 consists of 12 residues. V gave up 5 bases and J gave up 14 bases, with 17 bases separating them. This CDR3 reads CASSLAKGPLYF. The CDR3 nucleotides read TGTGCCAGCAGCCTTGCCAAGGGACCCCTGTATTTT.

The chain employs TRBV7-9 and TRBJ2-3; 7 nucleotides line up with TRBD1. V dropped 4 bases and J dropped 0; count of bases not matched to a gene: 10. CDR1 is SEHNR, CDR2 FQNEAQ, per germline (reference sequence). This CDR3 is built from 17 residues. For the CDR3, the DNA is TGTGCCAGCAGCTCGTCCGTGTCAGGGGGAAGCACAGATACGCAGTATTTT. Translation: CASSSSVSGGSTDTQYF.

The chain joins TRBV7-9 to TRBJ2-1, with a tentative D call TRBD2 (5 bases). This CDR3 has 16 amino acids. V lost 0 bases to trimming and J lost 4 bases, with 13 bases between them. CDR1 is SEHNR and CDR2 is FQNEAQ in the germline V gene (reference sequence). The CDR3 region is CASSLAASPRYNEQFF. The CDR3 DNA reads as TGTGCCAGCAGCTTAGCGGCTAGCCCGAGGTACAATGAGCAGTTCTTC.

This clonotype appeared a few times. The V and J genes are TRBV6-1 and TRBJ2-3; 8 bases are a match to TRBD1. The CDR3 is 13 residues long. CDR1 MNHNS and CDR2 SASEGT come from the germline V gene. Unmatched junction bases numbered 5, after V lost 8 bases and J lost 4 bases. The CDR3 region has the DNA TGTGCCAGCGGCGACAGGGGTGCAGATACGCAGTATTTT. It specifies CASGDRGADTQYF.

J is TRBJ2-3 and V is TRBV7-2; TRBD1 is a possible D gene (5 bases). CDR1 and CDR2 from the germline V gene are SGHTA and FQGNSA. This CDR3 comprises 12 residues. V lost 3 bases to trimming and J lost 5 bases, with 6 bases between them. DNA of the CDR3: TGTGCCAGCAGCTTTAGGGGAGATACGCAGTATTTT. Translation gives CASSFRGDTQYF.

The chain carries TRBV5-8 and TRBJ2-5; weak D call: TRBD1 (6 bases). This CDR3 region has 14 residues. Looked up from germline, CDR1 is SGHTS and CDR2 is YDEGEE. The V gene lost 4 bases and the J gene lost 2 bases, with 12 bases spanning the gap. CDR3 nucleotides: TGTGCCAGCAGCCTGAGGCAGGGGCAAGAGACCCAGTACTTC. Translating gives CASSLRQGQETQYF.

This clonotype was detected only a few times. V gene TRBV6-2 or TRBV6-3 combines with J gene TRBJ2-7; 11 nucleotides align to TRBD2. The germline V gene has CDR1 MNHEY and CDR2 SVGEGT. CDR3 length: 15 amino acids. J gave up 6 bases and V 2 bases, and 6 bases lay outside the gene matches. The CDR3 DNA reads TGTGCCAGCAGTTACGGGGCGACTAGCGGGACCGAGCAGTACTTC. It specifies CASSYGATSGTEQYF.

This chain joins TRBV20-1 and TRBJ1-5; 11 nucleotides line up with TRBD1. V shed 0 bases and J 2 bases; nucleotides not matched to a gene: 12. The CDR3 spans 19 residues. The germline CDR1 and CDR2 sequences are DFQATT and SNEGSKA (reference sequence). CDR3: CSARDRDRGWVAGNQPQHF. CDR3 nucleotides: TGCAGTGCTAGAGATCGGGACAGGGGGTGGGTAGCCGGCAATCAGCCCCAGCATTTT.

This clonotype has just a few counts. The CDR3 nucleotides read TGTGCCAGCAGCTTAGAGGGACTGGCCACTGAAGCTTTCTTT. Protein product: CASSLEGLATEAFF. This chain connects TRBV7-9 to TRBJ1-1; D is possibly TRBD1 (5 bases). The CDR3 consists of 14 residues. CDR1 is SEHNR and CDR2 is FQNEAQ in the germline V gene (reference sequence). Deletions cut 1 base from V and 4 bases from J, with 10 bases between.

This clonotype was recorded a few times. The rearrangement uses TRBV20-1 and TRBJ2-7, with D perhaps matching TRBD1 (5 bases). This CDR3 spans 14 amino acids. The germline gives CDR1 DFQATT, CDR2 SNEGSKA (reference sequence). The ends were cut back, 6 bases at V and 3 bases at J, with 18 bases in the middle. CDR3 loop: CSAKGTGALYEQYF. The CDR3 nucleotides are TGCAGTGCCAAAGGCACAGGAGCCCTCTACGAGCAGTACTTC.

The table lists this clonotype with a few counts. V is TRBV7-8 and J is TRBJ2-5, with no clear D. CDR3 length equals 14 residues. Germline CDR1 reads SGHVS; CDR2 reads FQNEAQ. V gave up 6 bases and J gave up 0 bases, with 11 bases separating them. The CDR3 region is CASSRGRYQETQYF. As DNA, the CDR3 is TGTGCCAGCAGTCGCGGACGGTACCAAGAGACCCAGTACTTC.

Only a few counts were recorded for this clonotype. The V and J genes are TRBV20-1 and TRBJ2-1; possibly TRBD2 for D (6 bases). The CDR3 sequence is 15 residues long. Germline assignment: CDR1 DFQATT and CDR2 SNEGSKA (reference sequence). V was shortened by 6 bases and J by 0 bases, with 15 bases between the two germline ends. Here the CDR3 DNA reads TGCAGTGCACCCCGGGAGTTGAGCTCCTACAATGAGCAGTTCTTC. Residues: CSAPRELSSYNEQFF.

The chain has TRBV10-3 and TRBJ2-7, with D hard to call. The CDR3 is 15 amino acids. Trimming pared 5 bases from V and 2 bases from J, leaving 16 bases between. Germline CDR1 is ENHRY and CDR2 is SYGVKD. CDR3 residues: CAISLGSLGPYEQYF. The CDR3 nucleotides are TGTGCCATCAGTCTTGGCAGCTTGGGTCCCTACGAGCAGTACTTC.

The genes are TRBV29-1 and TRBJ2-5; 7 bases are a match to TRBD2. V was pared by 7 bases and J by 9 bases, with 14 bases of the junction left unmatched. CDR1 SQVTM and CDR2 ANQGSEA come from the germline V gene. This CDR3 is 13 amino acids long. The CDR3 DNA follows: TGCAGCGCTAGAGACGGACTAGTGGTCCCCCAGTACTTC. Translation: CSARDGLVVPQYF.

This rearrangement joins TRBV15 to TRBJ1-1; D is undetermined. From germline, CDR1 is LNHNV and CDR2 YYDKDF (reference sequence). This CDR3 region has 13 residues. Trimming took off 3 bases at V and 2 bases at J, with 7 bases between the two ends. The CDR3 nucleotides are TGTGCCACCAGCAGGTCGGGAAACACTGAAGCTTTCTTT. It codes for CATSRSGNTEAFF.

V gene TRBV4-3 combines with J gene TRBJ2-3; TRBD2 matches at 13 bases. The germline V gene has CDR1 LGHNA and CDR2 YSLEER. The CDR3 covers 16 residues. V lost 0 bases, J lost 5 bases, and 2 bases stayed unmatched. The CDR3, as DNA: TGCGCCAGCAGCCAAGAACTAGCGGGAGGGGTAGATACGCAGTATTTT. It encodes CASSQELAGGVDTQYF.

The CDR3 loop reads CSARDRVGGHFWGNQPQHF. The CDR3 DNA sequence: TGCAGTGCTAGAGATCGGGTCGGGGGGCATTTTTGGGGCAATCAGCCCCAGCATTTT. The chain couples TRBV20-1 to TRBJ1-5; the D gene is possibly TRBD1 (6 bases). V dropped 0 bases and J dropped 2 bases, with 23 bases sitting between them. The V gene's germline CDR1 is DFQATT and CDR2 SNEGSKA (reference sequence). The CDR3 totals 19 residues.

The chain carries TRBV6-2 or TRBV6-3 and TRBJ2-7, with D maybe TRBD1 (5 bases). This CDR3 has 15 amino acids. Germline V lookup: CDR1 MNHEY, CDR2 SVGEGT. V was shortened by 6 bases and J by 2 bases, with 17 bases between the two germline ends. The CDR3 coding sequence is TGTGCCAGCAGCCGAAGGGGAAGATCTACCTACGAGCAGTACTTC. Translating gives CASSRRGRSTYEQYF.

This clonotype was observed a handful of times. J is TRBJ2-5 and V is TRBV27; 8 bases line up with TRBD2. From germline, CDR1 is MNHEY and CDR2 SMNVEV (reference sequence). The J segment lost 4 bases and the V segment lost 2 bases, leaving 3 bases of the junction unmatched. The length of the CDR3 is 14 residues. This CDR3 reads CASSLQGTRETQYF. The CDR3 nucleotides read TGTGCCAGCAGTTTACAGGGGACTAGAGAGACCCAGTACTTC.

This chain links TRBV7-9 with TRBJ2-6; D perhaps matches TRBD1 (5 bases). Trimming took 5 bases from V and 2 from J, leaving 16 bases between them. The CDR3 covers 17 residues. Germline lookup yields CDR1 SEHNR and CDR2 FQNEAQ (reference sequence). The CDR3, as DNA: TGTGCCAGCAGCCCACAAAACCAGGGCCCTGGGGCCAACGTCCTGACTTTC. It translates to CASSPQNQGPGANVLTF.

The CDR3 DNA reads TGTGCCAGCAGCTTATGGGAGGTAGTCACAGATACGCAGTATTTT. Its translation is CASSLWEVVTDTQYF. The chain has TRBV7-9 and TRBJ2-3; D possibly corresponds to TRBD2 (6 bases). The length of the CDR3 is 15 residues. Trimming took off 2 bases at V and 2 bases at J, with 11 bases between the two ends. Per the germline V gene, CDR1 is SEHNR and CDR2 is FQNEAQ (reference sequence).

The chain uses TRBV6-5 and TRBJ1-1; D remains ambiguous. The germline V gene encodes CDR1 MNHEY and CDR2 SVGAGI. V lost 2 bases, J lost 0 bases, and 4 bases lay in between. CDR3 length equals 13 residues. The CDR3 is CASSYVMNTEAFF. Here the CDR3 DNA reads TGTGCCAGCAGTTACGTGATGAACACTGAAGCTTTCTTT.